This T cell receptor beta chain originates from a study of blood T cell repertoires in COVID-19. Clones were read by immunoSEQ multiplex PCR, and TCRdb kept only the in-frame ones, dropping some. This table holds 120,000 or so clones, about 92% found once. Germline-derived CDR1 and CDR2 are LNHDA and SQIVND (reference sequence). With V trimmed by 0 bases and J by 5 bases, 2 bases remained unmatched. The CDR3 covers 15 residues. The chain combines TRBV19 with TRBJ2-3, with 10 bases lining up with TRBD1. The TCR sequence derives from a man in his fifties or sixties with COVID-19, enrolled during active disease. The sample was peripheral blood. CDR3 DNA: TGTGCCAGTAGTATAGATGGGACAGGGGTAGATACGCAGTATTTT. Its protein product is CASSIDGTGVDTQYF.